Listed below are T cell receptor beta chains from one sample, sequenced in a study of Graves' ophthalmopathy and Graves' hyperthyroidism. One entry per CDR3 protein, called by TCRdb with MiXCR from the multiplex PCR reads. The sample contains about 390,000 distinct CDR3 sequences, about 18% of which appear only once. The sample consisted of peripheral blood. The source is an adult woman with stable Graves' hyperthyroidism. Each CDR3 is given with its conserved first and last residue. A D gene is named only where the DNA matches it firmly. Size is stated for part of the rows, as once, few or many counts, or as a class when the clone is expanded.

TRBJ2-7 TRBV29-1 NA many CSVATGGDRLTYEQYF TGCAGCGTGGCTACGGGAGGGGACAGGTTGACCTACGAGCAGTACTTC
TRBJ1-5 TRBV15 TRBD1 many CATSRDHRGNQPQHF TGTGCCACCAGCAGAGACCACAGGGGTAATCAGCCCCAGCATTTT
TRBJ1-1 TRBV28 NA NA CASSLSSGFYTGAFF TGTGCCAGCAGTTTATCGTCCGGGTTTTACACTGGAGCTTTCTTT
TRBJ2-5 TRBV7-8 NA many CASSLARLFFRQETQYF TGTGCCAGCAGCTTAGCCCGACTCTTTTTCCGCCAAGAGACCCAGTACTTC
TRBJ1-5 TRBV7-9 NA many CASSSDDQPQHF TGTGCCAGCAGCTCGGATGACCAGCCCCAGCATTTT
TRBJ2-5 TRBV19 NA many CASSPDRSETQYF TGTGCCAGTAGCCCGGACAGATCCGAGACCCAGTACTTC
TRBJ2-7 TRBV5-1 NA many CASSLARQTYEQYF TGCGCCAGCAGCTTGGCCCGGCAGACCTACGAGCAGTACTTC
TRBJ1-1 TRBV4-3 TRBD1 many CASSQATGTGGGWRENTEAFF TGCGCCAGCAGCCAAGCGACTGGGACAGGGGGCGGGTGGAGGGAGAACACTGAAGCTTTCTTT
TRBJ1-3 TRBV20-1 TRBD1 NA CSALQGTLVRNTIYF TGCAGTGCCCTACAGGGGACCCTTGTAAGAAACACCATATATTTT
TRBJ2-5 TRBV6-9 NA NA CASSDGLGTQYF TGCGCCAGCAGCGACGGGTTGGGGACCCAGTACTTC
TRBJ2-4 TRBV12-3/TRBV12-4 NA many CASSFHQLAKNIKYF TGTGCCAGCAGTTTTCACCAGCTAGCCAAAAACATTAAGTACTTC
TRBJ2-1 TRBV12-3/TRBV12-4 TRBD1 many CASSSGTGAYNEQFF TGTGCCAGCAGTTCCGGGACAGGTGCATACAATGAGCAGTTCTTC
TRBJ1-5 TRBV6-2/TRBV6-3 TRBD1 many CASSSRGTGVSNQPQHF TGTGCCAGCAGTTCCCGTGGGACAGGTGTGAGCAATCAGCCCCAGCATTTT
TRBJ1-1 TRBV5-1 NA many CASSSPAGTEAFF TGCGCCAGCAGCTCCCCCGCTGGTACTGAAGCTTTCTTT
TRBJ2-7 TRBV11-2 NA many CASSLFSSSEQYF TGTGCCAGCAGCTTATTTTCTAGCAGCGAGCAGTACTTC
TRBJ2-2 TRBV29-1 NA many CSVGVQGNTGELFF TGCAGCGTTGGGGTGCAGGGGAACACCGGGGAGCTGTTTTTT
TRBJ2-5 TRBV6-2/TRBV6-3 TRBD2 many CASSAWSTSGLSGQETQYF TGTGCCAGCAGCGCCTGGTCGACTAGCGGTCTGTCAGGTCAAGAGACCCAGTACTTC
TRBJ2-5 TRBV5-4 TRBD2 NA CASSLGTSGGGETQYF TGTGCCAGCAGCCTCGGGACTAGCGGGGGGGGAGAGACCCAGTACTTC
TRBJ2-7 TRBV6-2/TRBV6-3 TRBD2 many CASSATTSDYEQYF TGTGCCAGCAGTGCCACCACTAGCGATTACGAGCAGTACTTC
TRBJ1-1 TRBV11-2 NA NA CASSPLQGRVNTEAFF TGTGCCAGCAGCCCATTACAGGGTCGAGTGAACACTGAAGCTTTCTTT
TRBJ2-7 TRBV27 NA many CASSLTPAYEQYF TGTGCCAGCAGCTTGACACCCGCCTACGAGCAGTACTTC
TRBJ1-1 TRBV20-1 NA few CSASLTDEAFF TGCAGTGCTAGTCTTACGGATGAAGCTTTCTTT
TRBJ2-4 TRBV6-5 NA many CASSFGRVPKNIQYF TGTGCCAGCAGTTTCGGTCGGGTACCCAAAAACATTCAGTACTTC
TRBJ2-7 TRBV29-1 TRBD1 many CSVSAWDSAGEQYF TGCAGCGTCTCTGCATGGGACAGCGCGGGCGAGCAGTACTTC